This T cell receptor (beta chain) was sequenced in a study of T-cell memory formation after mild COVID-19. This clonotype was counted between two and nine times. The germline gives CDR1 SEHNR, CDR2 FQNEAQ (reference sequence). The CDR3 totals 15 residues. The ends were cut back, 2 bases at V and 2 bases at J, with 11 bases in the middle. TCRdb fed the 5' RACE reads into MiXCR, producing one record per CDR3 protein. The sample lists about 240,000 distinct CDR3 sequences; 9.4% were seen once. The specimen was PBMCs or a T cell subset sorted from them (not recorded which). This sequence originates from a man aged 18 to 29 who had mild COVID-19 (a few samples of this study predate the infection). Cell type and time point are not known. The gene calls are TRBV7-9 and TRBJ2-3; TRBD1 or TRBD2 may be the D gene (6 bases each). The CDR3 nucleotides read TGTGCCAGCAGCTTAAGGGGGGCCAACACAGATACGCAGTATTTT. As protein: CASSLRGANTDTQYF.